This passage covers 14 T cell receptor beta chains from one sample sequenced in a study of T cell responses to AZD1222 COVID-19 vaccine. Assay used: immunoSEQ multiplex PCR; TCRdb lists only in-frame clones, some missing. The sample comprises about 270,000 clones, 90% to 95% of which are singletons, and 0.55% rests with the top ten. The sample here was peripheral blood, taken 28 days after the second AZD1222 dose. The source of these receptors is an adult who received the AZD1222 COVID-19 vaccine.

The CDR3, as DNA: TGTGCCAGCAGCTTATTCCACAATGAGCAGTTCTTC. The encoded protein is CASSLFHNEQFF. This chain joins TRBV7-9 and TRBJ2-1; no clear D. Germline V CDR1 and CDR2: SEHNR, FQNEAQ (reference sequence). The CDR3 runs 12 residues. V was pared by 2 bases and J by 5 bases, with 4 bases between.

V gene TRBV11-2 combines with J gene TRBJ2-7, with TRBD1 as a possible D gene (6 bases). The ends were cut back, 1 base at V and 5 bases at J, with 12 bases in the middle. Germline values: CDR1 SGHAT, CDR2 FQNNGV. The CDR3 runs to 14 residues. CDR3 region: CASSLGPPGDEQYF. The CDR3 coding sequence is TGTGCCAGCAGCTTAGGCCCCCCAGGGGACGAGCAGTACTTC.

The chain recombines TRBV7-9 with TRBJ2-1; 8 bases line up with TRBD2. The germline CDR1 and CDR2 sequences are SEHNR and FQNEAQ (reference sequence). The V and J ends lost 0 bases and 14 bases, in that order; junction bases with no gene match: 6. CDR3 length: 13 residues. The CDR3 DNA reads TGTGCCAGCAGCTTAGCGAGGAGCGGGAGTGAGTTCTTC. Translating gives CASSLARSGSEFF.

The rearrangement joins TRBV2 to TRBJ2-7; no clear D gene. CDR1 and CDR2 (germline): SNHLY, FYNNEI. This CDR3 region has 12 residues. Trimming removed 5 bases from V and 0 bases from J, with 5 bases in between. DNA for the CDR3: TGTGCCAGCAGTCCAGCCTCCTACGAGCAGTACTTC. Its protein is CASSPASYEQYF.

The chain is built from TRBV19 and TRBJ1-5; D unclear. V lost 3 bases, J lost 0 bases, and 12 bases lay in between. There are 16 residues in the CDR3. Germline V gives CDR1 LNHDA, CDR2 SQIVND (reference sequence). This chain's CDR3 is CASSMERGYSNQPQHF. In DNA form, the CDR3 reads TGTGCCAGTAGTATGGAGCGGGGATATAGCAATCAGCCCCAGCATTTT.

This chain uses TRBV7-9 with TRBJ1-5; D is possibly TRBD1 (5 bases). V was pared by 3 bases and J by 8 bases, with 11 bases between. The CDR3 is made up of 13 amino acids. The germline V gene has CDR1 SEHNR and CDR2 FQNEAQ (reference sequence). The CDR3: CASSFGTSEPQHF. The CDR3 nucleotides are TGTGCCAGCAGCTTTGGGACTTCCGAGCCCCAGCATTTT. Based on the CDR3 plus reference TRBV7-9 and TRBJ1-5, the full variable domain is DTGVSQNPRHKITKRGQNVTFRCDPISEHNRLYWYRQTLGQGPEFLTYFQNEAQLEKSRLLSDRFSAERPKGSFSTLEIQRTEQGDSAMYLCASSFGTSEPQHFGDGTRLSIL.

The CDR3 here is CASSHPPGRRNYGYTF. The CDR3 DNA follows: TGCGCCAGCAGCCACCCTCCGGGACGGCGAAACTATGGCTACACCTTC. The chain links TRBV4-1 to TRBJ1-2; D is possibly TRBD1 (5 bases). The CDR3 covers 16 residues. V was trimmed by 3 bases and J by 2 bases, leaving 16 bases between them. CDR1 and CDR2 from the germline V gene are MGHRA and YSYEKL.

V gene TRBV2 combines with J gene TRBJ1-5, with a possible D match to TRBD1 (5 bases). Germline V gene data show CDR1 as SNHLY and CDR2 as FYNNEI. V was shortened by 4 bases and J by 6 bases, with 16 bases between the two germline ends. This CDR3 spans 15 amino acids. The CDR3 loop reads CASSGTSKNGQPQHF. CDR3 coding DNA: TGTGCCAGCAGTGGGACATCAAAAAATGGTCAGCCCCAGCATTTT. The full variable domain, with the rest looked up from reference TRBV2 and TRBJ1-5, is EPEVTQTPSHQVTQMGQEVILRCVPISNHLYFYWYRQILGQKVEFLVSFYNNEISEKSEIFDDQFSVERPDGSNFTLKIRSTKLEDSAMYFCASSGTSKNGQPQHFGDGTRLSIL.

The gene calls are TRBV7-8 and TRBJ2-7; tentatively, D is TRBD1 (6 bases). Trimming pared 1 base from V and 8 bases from J, leaving 15 bases between. Per germline, CDR1 SGHVS and CDR2 FQNEAQ. The CDR3 covers 14 residues. The CDR3 DNA is TGTGCCAGCAGCTTAGGAACAGGGACCTCTCAGCAGTACTTC. As protein: CASSLGTGTSQQYF.

This chain links TRBV7-8 with TRBJ2-5; maybe TRBD2 (6 bases). With 5 bases removed from V and 0 bases from J, the gap between germline ends came to 13 bases. The CDR3 contains 15 residues. CDR1 and CDR2 (germline): SGHVS, FQNEAQ. The CDR3 spells CASSLPRGNQETQYF. Written as DNA, the CDR3 is TGTGCCAGCAGCCTACCCCGGGGGAACCAAGAGACCCAGTACTTC.

This clone was picked up one time. V and J are TRBV4-2 and TRBJ2-6; no firm D call. Germline CDR1 and CDR2: LGHNA and YNFKEQ. V was trimmed by 3 bases and J by 4 bases, leaving 7 bases between them. CDR3 length: 14 amino acids. The CDR3: CASSQPIGANVLTF. The CDR3 nucleotides read TGTGCCAGCAGCCAGCCCATCGGGGCCAACGTCCTGACTTTC.

CDR3 region: CASRETGQSYGYTF. CDR3 bases: TGCGCCAGCAGGGAGACTGGACAGAGCTATGGCTACACCTTC. V gene TRBV5-1 combines with J gene TRBJ1-2, with D perhaps matching TRBD1 (6 bases). Germline CDR1 SGHRS, CDR2 YFSETQ. This CDR3 has 14 amino acids. The V and J ends lost 5 bases and 4 bases respectively, with 15 bases between them.

This clone has more than one count but fewer than ten. The J gene is TRBJ2-7, the V gene TRBV3-1 (or the pseudogene TRBV3-2); the D is unclear. The CDR3 spans 12 residues. Looked up from germline, CDR1 is LGHDT and CDR2 is YNNKEL (reference sequence). Trimming removed 6 bases from V and 3 bases from J, with 9 bases in between. The CDR3 is CASSQNHYEQYF. The CDR3 nucleotides read TGTGCCAGCAGTCAGAATCACTACGAGCAGTACTTC.

The V and J genes are TRBV5-1 and TRBJ2-1; D gene uncertain. Germline V lookup: CDR1 SGHRS, CDR2 YFSETQ. The V end was cut by 4 bases, the J end by 5 bases, with 10 bases between. CDR3 size: 13 residues. In DNA, the CDR3 is TGCGCCAGCAGCAGATCTCATAACAATGAGCAGTTCTTC. Protein sequence: CASSRSHNNEQFF.